This is a list of T cell receptor beta chains from one sample in a study of OX40 agonist ivuxolimab in advanced cancers. Profiled with immunoSEQ multiplex PCR; TCRdb holds only in-frame clones, not every one. The table has 85,000 to 90,000 clones, approximately 85% seen once; the top ten hold approximately 0.22%. The input for sequencing was CD4+ or CD8+ T cells sorted from blood, taken in a trial of the OX40 agonist ivuxolimab. The origin of the receptors is an adult with an advanced solid tumor such as melanoma, head and neck, liver or kidney cancer. The CDR3 runs from the conserved cysteine through the conserved F or W. D genes are given only for firm matches. Where a row states a size, it is once, few, many or the class of an expanded clone; other rows omit it.

V	size	J	D	DNA	CDR3
TRBV6-1	.	TRBJ2-1	.	TGTGCCAGCCGAAAAGGGGACGGACGGTACAATGAGCAGTTCTTC	CASRKGDGRYNEQFF
TRBV4-3	once	TRBJ1-1	TRBD1	TGCGCCAGCAGCCAAACAGGGGCGGCGGACACTGAAGCTTTCTTT	CASSQTGAADTEAFF
TRBV18	.	TRBJ2-2	TRBD1	TGTGCCAGCTCACCTACCAGGGGGCGAACCGGGGAGCTGTTTTTT	CASSPTRGRTGELFF
TRBV19	.	TRBJ1-2	.	TGTGCCAGTACTGCACCCGAGGGGGGTTCTTACTATGGCTACACCTTC	CASTAPEGGSYYGYTF
TRBV2	once	TRBJ1-2	.	TGTGCCAGCAGTGAATCTGGGGGCGCAGGCTACACCTTC	CASSESGGAGYTF
TRBV7-9	.	TRBJ2-7	.	TGTGCCAGCAGCAGTAGCCGGGCCGAGCAGTACTTC	CASSSSRAEQYF
TRBV6-6	once	TRBJ2-1	.	TGTGCCAGCAGTTACGGTGGGGGTACAGGCAATGAGCAGTTCTTC	CASSYGGGTGNEQFF
TRBV27	.	TRBJ2-7	TRBD1	TGTGCCAGCAGTCACGCCGGGACAGGGGATTACGAGCAGTACTTC	CASSHAGTGDYEQYF
TRBV11-1	.	TRBJ1-2	.	TGTGCCAGCAGCACTACGTTCGGGGGTAACTATGGCTACACCTTC	CASSTTFGGNYGYTF
TRBV7-3	.	TRBJ2-2	TRBD2	TGTGCCAGCAGCTCTAGCGGGGCCACCGGGGAGCTGTTTTTT	CASSSSGATGELFF
TRBV11-3	.	TRBJ2-2	.	TGTGCCAGCAGCCCCGACACCGGGGAGCTGTTTTTT	CASSPDTGELFF
TRBV7-2	.	TRBJ2-5	TRBD2	TGTGCCAGCAGCTTAGGCCCTGGTGGAGCGGGAGGCCAAGAGACCCAGTACTTC	CASSLGPGGAGGQETQYF
TRBV7-2	.	TRBJ2-2	.	TGTGCCAGCAGCGCATACGGAGGGGAGCTGTTTTTT	CASSAYGGELFF
TRBV28	.	TRBJ2-4	.	TGTGCCAGCAGTTTCGGGGTTGCGGTGAACATTCAGTACTTC	CASSFGVAVNIQYF
TRBV30	.	TRBJ1-3	.	TGTGCCTGGAGTGTACAGGGAAACACCATATATTTT	CAWSVQGNTIYF
TRBV27	.	TRBJ2-2	.	TGTGCCAGCAGTTTACGACGGAACACCGGGGAGCTGTTTTTT	CASSLRRNTGELFF
TRBV2	.	TRBJ2-2	.	TGTGCCAGCAGTGAGGAACGCAGCGCCGGGGAGCTGTTTTTT	CASSEERSAGELFF
TRBV5-1	.	TRBJ2-7	.	TGCGCCAGCAGCTTGGTGGGCCACACCTACGAGCAGTACTTC	CASSLVGHTYEQYF
TRBV11-3	.	TRBJ2-3	.	TGTGCCAGCAGCTTAGAAGGCGGCACAGATACGCAGTATTTT	CASSLEGGTDTQYF
TRBV29-1	.	TRBJ1-1	.	TGCAGCGTGATGAGAAACACTGAAGCTTTCTTT	CSVMRNTEAFF
TRBV30	.	TRBJ2-7	.	TGTGCCTGGAGCCGTCAGATCGACGAGCAGTACTTC	CAWSRQIDEQYF
TRBV18	once	TRBJ2-1	TRBD1	TGTGCCAGCTCACCGCTCATAGGGGCAGGGGGCTACAATGAGCAGTTCTTC	CASSPLIGAGGYNEQFF
TRBV6-5	.	TRBJ1-2	.	TGTGCCAGCAGTTACGGCAGGGGTGGCTACACCTTC	CASSYGRGGYTF
TRBV6-6	.	TRBJ1-4	.	TGTGCCAGCATTAGTCAGGGAGGCGAAAAACTGTTTTTT	CASISQGGEKLFF
TRBV4-3	.	TRBJ2-7	TRBD1	TGCGCCAGCAGCCAAGGACAGGGAGACGAGCAGTACTTC	CASSQGQGDEQYF
TRBV28	.	TRBJ2-1	.	TGTGCCAGCAAAAGGAATGAGCAGTTCTTC	CASKRNEQFF
TRBV7-3	.	TRBJ2-2	.	TGTGCCAGCAGCCCAGTTTCTAACACCGGGGAGCTGTTTTTT	CASSPVSNTGELFF
TRBV11-2	.	TRBJ2-2	.	TGTGCCAGCAAGTTCGCCCCCGGGTGGGGGCAAGGCGGGGAGCTGTTTTTT	CASKFAPGWGQGGELFF
TRBV4-1	.	TRBJ2-7	.	TGCGCCAGCAGCCAGTACGTAGTTAGCGACTCCTACGAGCAGTACTTC	CASSQYVVSDSYEQYF
TRBV5-1	.	TRBJ1-5	.	TGCGCCAGCAGTTTGGAGAATAGCAATCAGCCCCAGCATTTT	CASSLENSNQPQHF
TRBV5-1	.	TRBJ1-6	TRBD1	TGCGCCAGCAGCCCCGCTAAAGGGACAGGAGTCCCTTCACCCCTCCACTTT	CASSPAKGTGVPSPLHF
TRBV2	.	TRBJ2-2	.	TGTGCCAGCAGTGAATGGTGGAACACCGGGGAGCTGTTTTTT	CASSEWWNTGELFF
TRBV19	.	TRBJ1-1	TRBD1	TGTGCCAGTAATCCGCAGGGGGCCGATGAAGCTTTCTTT	CASNPQGADEAFF
TRBV5-1	.	TRBJ2-7	TRBD2	TGCGCCAGCAGCTTGCAAACTAGCGCCTACACCTACGAGCAGTACTTC	CASSLQTSAYTYEQYF
TRBV4-1	once	TRBJ2-1	.	TGCGCCAGCAGCCAATCCCTGGGGACCCGCTCCTACAATGAGCAGTTCTTC	CASSQSLGTRSYNEQFF
TRBV5-1	.	TRBJ2-1	.	TGCGCCAGCAGCTTATTCTCCTTGGGGAATGAGCAGTTCTTC	CASSLFSLGNEQFF
TRBV18	.	TRBJ2-2	.	TGTGCCAGCTACCCGGACAGAAGGAACACCGGGGAGCTGTTTTTT	CASYPDRRNTGELFF
TRBV29-1	.	TRBJ2-3	.	TGCAGCGGAGTACAGGGTCCTAGCACAGATACGCAGTATTTT	CSGVQGPSTDTQYF
TRBV2	once	TRBJ1-5	.	TGTGCCAGCACGTATCATAGCAATCAGCCCCAGCATTTT	CASTYHSNQPQHF
TRBV29-1	.	TRBJ1-1	TRBD1	TGCAGCGGGAACCTGGCAGGGGGCTCTCTGAACACTGAAGCTTTCTTT	CSGNLAGGSLNTEAFF
TRBV6-5	.	TRBJ1-2	TRBD1	TGTGCCAGCAGGGACAGGGGAAACTATGGCTACACCTTC	CASRDRGNYGYTF
TRBV7-2	.	TRBJ2-5	.	TGTGCCAGCAGCTTAGCTGTACAGGGAACCCAGTACTTC	CASSLAVQGTQYF
TRBV29-1	few	TRBJ2-1	.	TGCAGCGTTGCTGGGGGGCGGGGGCCCTACAATGAGCAGTTCTTC	CSVAGGRGPYNEQFF
TRBV7-3	few	TRBJ2-1	TRBD1	TGTGCCAGCAGCTTAACACAGGGGTTGCAGTTCTTC	CASSLTQGLQFF
TRBV4-1	.	TRBJ2-3	TRBD2	TGCGCCAGCAGCCAAGATGCAGCGGGGGGCGGAGGAGATACGCAGTATTTT	CASSQDAAGGGGDTQYF
TRBV19	once	TRBJ2-4	.	TGTGCCAGTAGTATAGCAACAGCTAAGGACATTCAGTACTTC	CASSIATAKDIQYF
TRBV2	.	TRBJ2-1	.	TGTGCCACACAACAGGACAGCTACAATGAGCAGTTCTTC	CATQQDSYNEQFF
TRBV29-1	once	TRBJ2-3	.	TGCAGCTCCAACACAGATACGCAGTATTTT	CSSNTDTQYF
TRBV18	.	TRBJ1-2	TRBD1	TGTGCCAGCTCACCAGAGGGACAGGGTCTTGGGGGCTACACCTTC	CASSPEGQGLGGYTF
TRBV19	few	TRBJ2-5	.	TGTGCCAGTAGTATAGTCCACTTCGAGACCCAGTACTTC	CASSIVHFETQYF
TRBV2	once	TRBJ1-2	TRBD1	TGTGCCAGCAGGGCAGGACAGGGGGGCTATGGCTACACCTTC	CASRAGQGGYGYTF
TRBV5-4	.	TRBJ2-1	TRBD1	TGTGCCAGCAGCTTGACAGGGGGCGATGAGCAGTTCTTC	CASSLTGGDEQFF
TRBV9	.	TRBJ1-6	.	TGTGCCAGCAGCGTAGGTGGCATAAATTCACCCCTCCACTTT	CASSVGGINSPLHF
TRBV5-1	.	TRBJ2-2	.	TGCGCCAGCAGCAGCACAGGGTTGGGGAACACCGGGGAGCTGTTTTTT	CASSSTGLGNTGELFF
TRBV7-2	.	TRBJ2-7	TRBD1	TGTGCCAGCAGCTTCGGACAGGGGCGGCCTTACTTC	CASSFGQGRPYF
TRBV10-3	.	TRBJ1-5	.	TGTGCCATCGGAGCAGAGGAGAATAGCAATCAGCCCCAGCATTTT	CAIGAEENSNQPQHF
TRBV5-1	.	TRBJ2-1	.	TGCGCCAGCAGCTTGGGGGTCCAATGGGCCTCCTACAATGAGCAGTTCTTC	CASSLGVQWASYNEQFF